This is a list of T cell receptor beta chains from one sample in a study of Ad26.COV2.S vaccination and SARS-CoV-2 variants. Sequencing used immunoSEQ multiplex PCR; TCRdb keeps in-frame clones, though not all of them. Of a few hundred thousand clones in the sample, around 87% were seen once. The source was peripheral blood, collected in a trial of Ad26.COV2.S vaccine versus placebo. These receptors came from a person between 18 and 65 years old who received the Ad26.COV2.S COVID-19 vaccine or a placebo. Both conserved end residues are part of each CDR3. The order of the fields is CDR3 DNA, CDR3 protein, V gene, J gene, clone size, D gene. A D gene is named only where the DNA matches it firmly. Clone size appears in some rows only: once, few, many, or a class for an expanded clone.

TGTGCCAGCAGCTTAGGCCCGGGCCCGGGGGGCTACGAGCAGTACTTC	CASSLGPGPGGYEQYF	TRBV7-8	TRBJ2-7	NA	TRBD2
TGTGCCAGCAGCTTGTCCGGACAGAGTAATGAAAAACTGTTTTTT	CASSLSGQSNEKLFF	TRBV7-9	TRBJ1-4	NA	NA
TGTGCCAGCGCCTTCGACAGGAACACTGAAGCTTTCTTT	CASAFDRNTEAFF	TRBV6-5	TRBJ1-1	NA	NA
TGCGCCAGCAGTCGTGGGATCGGGGAGCTGTTTTTT	CASSRGIGELFF	TRBV5-1	TRBJ2-2	NA	NA
TGTGCCAGCAGTGAATATGAAAAACTGTTTTTT	CASSEYEKLFF	TRBV2	TRBJ1-4	NA	NA
TGTGCCAGCAGCCCTAGGGGGGGGGTTGGCCAGCCCCAGCATTTT	CASSPRGGVGQPQHF	TRBV3-1/TRBV3-2	TRBJ1-5	NA	NA
TGTGCCAGCAGCCGAGACTGGTTCGGCACTGAAGCTTTCTTT	CASSRDWFGTEAFF	TRBV9	TRBJ1-1	NA	NA
TGTGCCAGCAGAGTCGACAGGGTGTCCTACGAGCAGTACTTC	CASRVDRVSYEQYF	TRBV2	TRBJ2-7	NA	TRBD1
TGTGCCAGTAGTATAGATGGACAGGGTGAGGGCTACACCTTC	CASSIDGQGEGYTF	TRBV19	TRBJ1-2	NA	TRBD1
TGTGCCAGCAGCCTCTTAAGCTCCTACAATGAGCAGTTCTTC	CASSLLSSYNEQFF	TRBV4-2	TRBJ2-1	NA	NA
TGTGCCAGCAGCTTGAGAGGGTACGGGGATACGCAGTATTTT	CASSLRGYGDTQYF	TRBV5-4	TRBJ2-3	NA	NA
TGTGCCAGCAGCCCGAGACAGAGCCGCACAGATACGCAGTATTTT	CASSPRQSRTDTQYF	TRBV7-8	TRBJ2-3	NA	NA
TGTGCCAGCAGCTCCTCCGGGCAAGAGACCCAGTACTTC	CASSSSGQETQYF	TRBV7-9	TRBJ2-5	NA	NA
TGTGCCAGCAGCTACGGGACAGGGGGCGACGAGCAGTACTTC	CASSYGTGGDEQYF	TRBV5-6	TRBJ2-7	NA	TRBD1
TGCGCCAGCAGCTTGGAGGGAAACACCATATATTTT	CASSLEGNTIYF	TRBV5-1	TRBJ1-3	few	NA
TGTGCCAGCAGCTCGGCCGCAGGGGTGTTGAGTGGCTACACCTTC	CASSSAAGVLSGYTF	TRBV7-9	TRBJ1-2	NA	NA
TGTGCCAGCAGTTTAGGTACTAGCGATGAGCAGTTCTTC	CASSLGTSDEQFF	TRBV27	TRBJ2-1	NA	TRBD2
TGTGCCAGAGTAGGCCGGGGTAGAGATACGCAGTATTTT	CARVGRGRDTQYF	TRBV19	TRBJ2-3	NA	NA
TGTGCCAGTAGTATTGCGGGAGGGCCCAACGAGCAGTACTTC	CASSIAGGPNEQYF	TRBV19	TRBJ2-7	NA	TRBD2
TGCGCCAGCAGCCCGGGACAAAACACCGGGGAGCTGTTTTTT	CASSPGQNTGELFF	TRBV5-1	TRBJ2-2	NA	NA
TGTGCCAGCAGCTTAGGTGGTAGCGGGAGGGGCGAGACCCAGTACTTC	CASSLGGSGRGETQYF	TRBV13	TRBJ2-5	NA	TRBD2
TGCGCCAGCAGTGATCAGGGGAAAGGGGGCACTGAAGCTTTCTTT	CASSDQGKGGTEAFF	TRBV10-1	TRBJ1-1	NA	NA
TGTGCCAGCAGCGGGGGACGGTCAACTAATGAAAAACTGTTTTTT	CASSGGRSTNEKLFF	TRBV2	TRBJ1-4	NA	NA
TGTGCCAGCAGCCCGGGGCTAGCGGGACACAATGAGCAGTTCTTC	CASSPGLAGHNEQFF	TRBV11-2	TRBJ2-1	NA	TRBD2
TGTGCCAGCAGTTACCCGCCTTTCCGGGACAGATATCAGCCCCAGCATTTT	CASSYPPFRDRYQPQHF	TRBV28	TRBJ1-5	NA	TRBD1
TGTGCCAGCAGTTTAAGAGGGTGGGGGCTCCAAGAGACCCAGTACTTC	CASSLRGWGLQETQYF	TRBV6-5	TRBJ2-5	NA	NA
TGTGCCAGTAGGCCGCTGGACAGGGAGACCTATGGCTACACCTTC	CASRPLDRETYGYTF	TRBV19	TRBJ1-2	few	TRBD1
TGTGCCAGCAGCTTAGGTAGTAGTATCCCCTACGAGCAGTACTTC	CASSLGSSIPYEQYF	TRBV7-2	TRBJ2-7	NA	NA
TGCAGCGTTGAAGGACAGGGGCCCTACGAGCAGTACTTC	CSVEGQGPYEQYF	TRBV29-1	TRBJ2-7	NA	TRBD1
TGTGCCAGCAGTTTATGGGTTTGGGACACTGAAGCTTTCTTT	CASSLWVWDTEAFF	TRBV28	TRBJ1-1	NA	NA
TGTGCCAGCAGCTTGGAAGGACTAGCGGGAGCGGGCTCCTACGAGCAGTACTTC	CASSLEGLAGAGSYEQYF	TRBV5-5	TRBJ2-7	NA	TRBD2
TGCGCCAGCAGTGTTGGGGGGCGTAGCTACGAGCAGTACTTC	CASSVGGRSYEQYF	TRBV10-2	TRBJ2-7	NA	NA
TGTGCCAGCAGCGTAGAGGGGAGTCTCGATGAGCAGTTCTTC	CASSVEGSLDEQFF	TRBV9	TRBJ2-1	NA	NA
TGCGCCAGCAGCTCGGGCGCTGCTAACTATGGCTACACCTTC	CASSSGAANYGYTF	TRBV5-1	TRBJ1-2	NA	NA
TGCGCCAGCAGCCAAGGTCCCGAAAGGGCTTTCTTT	CASSQGPERAFF	TRBV4-3	TRBJ1-1	few	NA
TGTGCCAGCAGCCCCTCCACCGTACAAGAGACCCAGTACTTC	CASSPSTVQETQYF	TRBV3-1/TRBV3-2	TRBJ2-5	NA	NA
TGTGCCAGCAGTTTCACTCGGCAGCCCCAGCATTTT	CASSFTRQPQHF	TRBV27	TRBJ1-5	NA	NA
TGTGCCAGCAGCCTCCCCCGTGCAGGGGGCTACTATGGCTACACCTTC	CASSLPRAGGYYGYTF	TRBV9	TRBJ1-2	NA	TRBD1
TGTGCCAGCAGCCAAGAGAAGGTGGTCGGGGGCGGGTTCCCGGCTAATGAGCAGTTCTTC	CASSQEKVVGGGFPANEQFF	TRBV3-1/TRBV3-2	TRBJ2-1	once	NA
TGCGCCAGCAGCAGGGGACTAGCGGGTAGTCCGGGTGCAGATACGCAGTATTTT	CASSRGLAGSPGADTQYF	TRBV5-1	TRBJ2-3	NA	TRBD2
TGTGCCTGTAAACTAGCGGGTAATGAGCAGTTCTTC	CACKLAGNEQFF	TRBV11-1	TRBJ2-1	NA	TRBD2
TGTGCCAGCAGCTCTTCCAGGGTAGAAAATGAGCAGTTCTTC	CASSSSRVENEQFF	TRBV7-2	TRBJ2-1	NA	NA
TGCGCCAGCAGCTTGGACCCTCCGGGCGGGGAGCTGTTTTTT	CASSLDPPGGELFF	TRBV5-1	TRBJ2-2	few	NA
TGTGCCAGCAGCTTAGCGGGGGGGCCCGCCAAAAACATTCAGTACTTC	CASSLAGGPAKNIQYF	TRBV7-9	TRBJ2-4	NA	NA
TGCAGCGTGATCAGGGGAACTGAAGCTTTCTTT	CSVIRGTEAFF	TRBV29-1	TRBJ1-1	NA	NA
TGTGCCAGCAGCCCGAACCCAGGACTAGCGGTTCTATCCTACGAGCAGTACTTC	CASSPNPGLAVLSYEQYF	TRBV3-1/TRBV3-2	TRBJ2-7	NA	TRBD2
TGTGCCAGCAGTTTATCGAGACTAGCGGGGGGCCGGAGTGAGCAGTTCTTC	CASSLSRLAGGRSEQFF	TRBV28	TRBJ2-1	NA	TRBD2
TGTGCCAGCAGTGGTACGGACAGGGGAAAATCCTACGAGCAGTACTTC	CASSGTDRGKSYEQYF	TRBV25-1	TRBJ2-7	NA	TRBD1
TGCAGGCCTCGCCGGACAGCGAACACCGGGGAGCTGTTTTTT	CRPRRTANTGELFF	TRBV29-1	TRBJ2-2	NA	NA
TGTGCCAGCAGTGACACGTCCGGGACGGACTACAATGAGCAGTTCTTC	CASSDTSGTDYNEQFF	TRBV6-4	TRBJ2-1	once	NA
TGTGCCAGCTCACCTACAGGGGGGAGCACTGAAGCTTTCTTT	CASSPTGGSTEAFF	TRBV18	TRBJ1-1	NA	TRBD1
TGTGCCAGCAGTGAAGCTAGGGGAGCCTCTGGAAACACCATATATTTT	CASSEARGASGNTIYF	TRBV6-1	TRBJ1-3	few	NA
TGTGCCAGCAGCTTAGACAGGTTCTACGAGCAGTACTTC	CASSLDRFYEQYF	TRBV7-8	TRBJ2-7	NA	NA
TGTGCCAGCAGTTACCCGTCCAACTCCCGGGACAGGGTCTACACCTTC	CASSYPSNSRDRVYTF	TRBV6-2/TRBV6-3	TRBJ1-2	once	TRBD1
TGTGCCAGTAGTATGAGGGGCGGGGGAACTGAAGCTTTCTTT	CASSMRGGGTEAFF	TRBV19	TRBJ1-1	once	NA
TGTGCCAGCAGCCTCGGACAGGGAGGGTCGAGTGAAGCTTTCTTT	CASSLGQGGSSEAFF	TRBV3-1/TRBV3-2	TRBJ1-1	NA	TRBD1